The 22 T cell receptor beta chains below were found in one sample sequenced in a study of blood T cell repertoires in COVID-19. The data were produced by immunoSEQ multiplex PCR, yet TCRdb's version contains in-frame clones alone and is incomplete. The sample yields about 250,000 clones, around 90% seen once. The sequenced material came from PBMCs or T cells enriched from blood (not recorded which). The receptors originated from a woman aged 50 to 60 who had recovered from COVID-19.

The chain is built from TRBV10-1 and TRBJ2-1, with 14 bases aligning to TRBD2. CDR1 and CDR2 from the germline V gene are WNHNN and SYGVQD (reference sequence). Trimming removed 8 bases from V and 4 bases from J; junction bases left unmatched: 19. CDR3 size: 20 residues. The CDR3 is CASPFGGGTSGREMYNEQFF. CDR3 DNA sequence: TGCGCCAGCCCATTCGGAGGGGGGACTAGCGGGAGAGAAATGTACAATGAGCAGTTCTTC.

This chain links TRBV18 with TRBJ1-2; 11 bases are shared with TRBD1. The V gene end was trimmed by 4 bases and the J gene end by 7 bases; junction bases not matched to a gene: 8. Per the germline V gene, CDR1 is KGHSH and CDR2 is LQKENI. The CDR3 spans 15 residues. CDR3 in DNA: TGTGCCAGCTCACAATTGGGACAGGGGGACTCTGGCTACACCTTC. This gives the protein CASSQLGQGDSGYTF. The whole variable domain, remainder taken from reference TRBV18 and TRBJ1-2, is NAGVMQNPRHLVRRRGQEARLRCSPMKGHSHVYWYRQLPEEGLKFMVYLQKENIIDESGMPKERFSAEFPKEGPSILRIQQVVRGDSAAYFCASSQLGQGDSGYTFGSGTRLTVV.

The chain recombines TRBV28 with TRBJ2-7, with TRBD2 matching over 8 bases. Germline lookup yields CDR1 MDHEN and CDR2 SYDVKM. V was pared by 4 bases and J by 6 bases, with 20 bases of the junction left unmatched. CDR3 length equals 18 residues. The CDR3 sequence: CASSSAAAGGLRVLEQYF. CDR3 DNA sequence: TGTGCCAGCAGTTCGGCTGCGGCGGGAGGCTTAAGGGTCCTCGAGCAGTACTTC.

This clone was picked up a small number of times. The J gene is TRBJ2-1, the V gene TRBV7-2, with 11 positions matching TRBD2. Germline assignment: CDR1 SGHTA and CDR2 FQGNSA. The CDR3 consists of 16 residues. Trimming cost V 5 bases and J 5 bases; bases outside gene matches: 8. CDR3 in amino acids: CASSLTGTSGHNEQFF. The DNA of the CDR3 is TGTGCCAGCAGCCTCACCGGGACTAGCGGACACAATGAGCAGTTCTTC.

The chain recombines TRBV29-1 with TRBJ1-5, with 7 bases that match TRBD1. The germline V gene encodes CDR1 SQVTM and CDR2 ANQGSEA. V was pared by 6 bases and J by 6 bases, with 5 bases of the junction left unmatched. This CDR3 contains 12 residues. The chain's CDR3 is CSVPGGLQPQHF. The CDR3, as DNA: TGCAGCGTCCCAGGGGGGCTTCAGCCCCAGCATTTT.

The chain has TRBV5-1 and TRBJ2-3, with TRBD1 matching 8 bases. CDR3 length: 18 amino acids. Germline CDR1 and CDR2: SGHRS and YFSETQ. V lost 0 bases to trimming and J lost 0 bases; unmatched junction nucleotides: 9. The CDR3 coding sequence is TGCGCCAGCAGCTTGGTGGGACAGGCCCTCTCTAGCACAGATACGCAGTATTTT. Its protein product is CASSLVGQALSSTDTQYF.

This rearrangement joins TRBV5-1 to TRBJ1-1, with TRBD1 as a possible D gene (5 bases). Germline CDR1 and CDR2: SGHRS and YFSETQ. The CDR3 is 13 residues long. Trimming shortened V by 3 bases and J by 1 base, and 7 bases separated the two germline ends. In nucleotides, the CDR3 is TGCGCCAGCAGCTCGGACAAGAACACTGAAGCTTTCTTT. This sequence encodes CASSSDKNTEAFF.

The V gene is TRBV24-1, the J gene TRBJ2-3; TRBD2 might be the D (5 bases). Germline values: CDR1 KGHDR, CDR2 SFDVKD. The CDR3 has 16 amino acids. Trimming removed 1 base at V and 5 bases at J, with 15 bases between. CDR3 amino acids: CATSDFKADTLDTQYF. The CDR3 DNA reads TGTGCCACCAGTGATTTTAAAGCGGATACTCTAGATACGCAGTATTTT.

The rearrangement uses TRBV11-2 and TRBJ2-7; TRBD2 agrees at 8 bases. Germline lookup yields CDR1 SGHAT and CDR2 FQNNGV. The junction had 6 bases not matched to a gene; V was cut back by 1 base and J by 4 bases. The CDR3 runs 15 residues. The CDR3 DNA reads as TGTGCCAGCAGCTTAGTCTCCAGCGGGGGATACGAGCAGTACTTC. It yields the protein CASSLVSSGGYEQYF.

The chain carries TRBV7-2 and TRBJ2-7; 7 nucleotides line up with TRBD2. The CDR3 extends over 17 amino acids. Germline loops: CDR1 SGHTA, CDR2 FQGNSA. Unmatched junction bases numbered 14, after V lost 2 bases and J lost 4 bases. The CDR3 reads CASSLRSGASGSYEQYF. The CDR3 region has the DNA TGTGCCAGCAGCTTAAGGTCTGGGGCTAGCGGATCGTACGAGCAGTACTTC.

The chain recombines TRBV7-9 with TRBJ1-2; D unresolved. Per the germline V gene, CDR1 is SEHNR and CDR2 is FQNEAQ (reference sequence). Trimming cost V 4 bases and J 4 bases, with 10 bases left between them. The CDR3 has 13 residues. The CDR3 protein is CASSSSNSYGYTF. CDR3 bases: TGTGCCAGCAGCTCGTCCAACAGCTATGGCTACACCTTC.

The V gene is TRBV6-5, the J gene TRBJ1-4; perhaps TRBD1 as D (5 bases). Trimming shortened V by 2 bases and J by 5 bases, and 12 bases separated the two germline ends. CDR1 MNHEY and CDR2 SVGAGI come from the germline V gene. The CDR3 totals 15 residues. The CDR3 bases are TGTGCCAGCAGTTACGTGTCTGGGGCGAATGAAAAACTGTTTTTT. This sequence encodes CASSYVSGANEKLFF.

The rearrangement uses TRBV4-3 and TRBJ2-4, with 9 bases lining up with TRBD1. The CDR3 spans 17 residues. V was pared by 4 bases and J by 0 bases, with 7 bases of the junction left unmatched. Germline V lookup: CDR1 LGHNA, CDR2 YSLEER. In nucleotides, the CDR3 is TGCGCCAGCAGCCTCGGGACAGGGAATCTAGCCAAAAACATTCAGTACTTC. Translated: CASSLGTGNLAKNIQYF.

The chain combines TRBV7-3 with TRBJ2-1; 16 nucleotides line up with TRBD2. This CDR3 has 17 amino acids. Germline CDR1 reads SGHTA; CDR2 reads FQGTGA. V shed 5 bases, J shed 5 bases, and the junction held 6 bases outside the gene matches. The CDR3 reads CASSTGTSGRGNNEQFF. The CDR3 nucleotides read TGTGCCAGCAGCACCGGGACTAGCGGGAGGGGAAACAATGAGCAGTTCTTC. The whole variable domain, remainder taken from reference TRBV7-3 and TRBJ2-1, is GAGVSQTPSNKVTEKGKYVELRCDPISGHTALYWYRQSLGQGPEFLIYFQGTGAADDSGLPNDRFFAVRPEGSVSTLKIQRTERGDSAVYLCASSTGTSGRGNNEQFFGPGTRLTVL.

This clone has just one count. The J gene is TRBJ2-1, the V gene TRBV10-3, with TRBD2 matching 8 bases. The CDR3 has 16 amino acids. The germline V gene has CDR1 ENHRY and CDR2 SYGVKD. The V segment lost 2 bases and the J segment 0 bases; nucleotides outside the gene matches: 3. In DNA, the CDR3 is TGTGCCATCAGTGAGAGGGGGACTAGCTCCTACAATGAGCAGTTCTTC. Translated, it gives CAISERGTSSYNEQFF.

The chain couples TRBV12-3 or TRBV12-4 to TRBJ1-1; tentatively, D is TRBD1 (6 bases). The CDR3 has 12 residues. The V end was cut by 10 bases, the J end by 0 bases, with 9 bases between. For the CDR3, the DNA is TGTGCCACCGGACAGTTGAACACTGAAGCTTTCTTT. Protein: CATGQLNTEAFF.

In nucleotides, the CDR3 is TGTGCCAGCAGTTACGGGGGGGCGGATGGAGAGACCCAGTACTTC. Protein product: CASSYGGADGETQYF. The V gene is TRBV6-5, the J gene TRBJ2-5, with D maybe TRBD2 (7 bases). Germline loops: CDR1 MNHEY, CDR2 SVGAGI. The V gene lost 2 bases and the J gene lost 4 bases, with 14 bases spanning the gap. The CDR3 is 15 residues long.

The rearrangement joins TRBV28 to TRBJ2-3; 7 positions match TRBD1. The CDR3 runs to 14 residues. The V segment lost 3 bases and the J segment 1 base; nucleotides outside the gene matches: 1. The germline V gene encodes CDR1 MDHEN and CDR2 SYDVKM. The CDR3 region is CASSFDRGTDTQYF. Written as DNA, the CDR3 is TGTGCCAGCAGTTTCGACAGGGGCACAGATACGCAGTATTTT.

This sequence joins TRBV5-8 and TRBJ2-3, with TRBD2 matching 11 bases. This CDR3 has 16 amino acids. Germline CDR1 and CDR2: SGHTS and YDEGEE. V shed 0 bases and J 0 bases; nucleotides not matched to a gene: 0. The CDR3 nucleotides read TGTGCCAGCAGCTTGGGACTAGCGGGAAGCACAGATACGCAGTATTTT. Translation: CASSLGLAGSTDTQYF.

The chain uses TRBV28 and TRBJ2-5; D is perhaps TRBD2 (5 bases). CDR1 and CDR2 from the germline V gene are MDHEN and SYDVKM. There are 12 residues in the CDR3. V lost 8 bases to trimming and J lost 5 bases, with 12 bases between them. As DNA, the CDR3 is TGTGCCAGCGGGCTTCCGGGGGAGACCCAGTACTTC. It yields the protein CASGLPGETQYF.

V usage is TRBV2 and J usage is TRBJ2-1; D not certain. The CDR3 runs to 14 residues. Germline CDR1 reads SNHLY; CDR2 reads FYNNEI. V was trimmed by 7 bases and J by 8 bases, leaving 18 bases between them. As DNA, the CDR3 is TGTGCCAGCAATTTGCAGGTTTTTGTAGATGAGCAGTTCTTC. Amino acids: CASNLQVFVDEQFF.

CDR3 amino acids: CASSLSGASYNEQFF. CDR3 nucleotide sequence: TGTGCCAGCAGCCTTAGCGGAGCCTCCTACAATGAGCAGTTCTTC. The chain recombines TRBV5-5 with TRBJ2-1, with a tentative D call TRBD2 (6 bases). This CDR3 region has 15 residues. CDR1 and CDR2 from the germline V gene are SGHKS and YYEKEE (reference sequence). Between the trimmed V and J ends, which lost 4 bases and 0 bases, there was a span of 11 bases.